This TCR beta chain was identified during a study of CD8 T cells in ankylosing spondylitis. The study, taken as a whole, reports: Disease-associated clones were reportedly significantly overrepresented in matched ankylosing spondylitis synovial fluid. Reactive arthritis synovial fluid and blood previously showed some of these motif variants. Clones linked to the disease showed a CD8+ phenotype. They occurred at relatively low frequencies in peripheral blood.

By quantitative 5'-RACE with molecular barcodes, the TCR beta libraries were made. TCRdb reanalysed the 5' RACE reads using MiXCR and keeps one entry per CDR3 protein. The table has hundreds of thousands of distinct CDR3 sequences, approximately 24% seen once; the top ten hold around 6.3%. Comments on this clonotype: What it binds is unknown.

This CDR3 is 17 amino acids long. Germline assignment: CDR1 DFQATT and CDR2 SNEGSKA (reference sequence). V gave up 6 bases and J gave up 2 bases; unmatched junction bases: 15. The receptor comes from a male donor with ankylosing spondylitis or in good health (not recorded which). This rearrangement joins TRBV20-1 to TRBJ2-3, with TRBD1 identical over 9 bases. Sample: blood, either unsorted or a sorted T cell fraction (not recorded which). DNA for the CDR3: TGCAGTGCGGTCCCGGGACAGGGTGACTCTCCCACAGATACGCAGTATTTT. Protein: CSAVPGQGDSPTDTQYF.